These T cell receptor beta chains were read from a single sample in a study of OX40 agonist ivuxolimab in advanced cancers. Assay used: immunoSEQ multiplex PCR; TCRdb lists only in-frame clones, some missing. The table has around 77,000 clones, approximately 92% seen once; the top ten hold 4% to 5.5%. The source material was CD4+ or CD8+ T cells sorted from blood, sampled in a trial of the OX40 agonist ivuxolimab. These receptors were taken from an adult with an advanced solid tumor such as melanoma, head and neck, liver or kidney cancer. Each CDR3 is given with its conserved first and last residue. A D gene is named only where the DNA matches it firmly. The size field is filled for only some rows; it gives once, few, many or a size class.

clone size,J gene,D gene,V gene,CDR3 DNA,CDR3 protein
.,TRBJ1-2,.,TRBV5-6,TGTGCCAGCAGCATCGGACCGAATGGCTACACCTTC,CASSIGPNGYTF
.,TRBJ2-1,TRBD2,TRBV7-9,TGTGCCAGCAGCTTAGGGGGACTAGCGGGAGTAAATGAGCAGTTCTTC,CASSLGGLAGVNEQFF
.,TRBJ2-7,TRBD2,TRBV5-1,TGCGCCAGCAGCCAGGGACTAGCGGGAGCCTACGAGCAGTACTTC,CASSQGLAGAYEQYF
.,TRBJ2-7,.,TRBV5-4,TGTGCCAGCAGCCGGCCCCAGGGGCTCGGGGAGCAGTACTTC,CASSRPQGLGEQYF
few,TRBJ2-3,.,TRBV19,TGTGCCAGTACCCCGAGGAGAAGTGCAACAGATACGCAGTATTTT,CASTPRRSATDTQYF
.,TRBJ2-1,.,TRBV7-3,TGTGCCAGCAGCCCGACCTTGAGCTCCTACAATGAGCAGTTCTTC,CASSPTLSSYNEQFF
.,TRBJ2-7,TRBD2,TRBV6-1,TGTGCCAGCAGTGAAGGTCTAGCGGGGTCTCAGCAGTACTTC,CASSEGLAGSQQYF
.,TRBJ1-2,TRBD1,TRBV5-6,TGTGCCAGCAGCTTGCTGGGACAGGTCTATGGCTACACCTTC,CASSLLGQVYGYTF
.,TRBJ2-1,TRBD2,TRBV7-3,TGTGCCAGCAGCCAAACCGGGACTAGGTTAAGTGAGCAGTTCTTC,CASSQTGTRLSEQFF
.,TRBJ1-5,TRBD1,TRBV7-8,TGTGCCAGCAGCTCTAGACAGGGCAGTCAGCCCCAGCATTTT,CASSSRQGSQPQHF
.,TRBJ1-2,TRBD1,TRBV5-8,TGTGCCAGCAGCTTGGAGACGACAGGGATGGGCTACACCTTC,CASSLETTGMGYTF
.,TRBJ1-5,TRBD1,TRBV19,TGTGCCAGCGACGACAGGGCGGCTCAGCCCCAGCATTTT,CASDDRAAQPQHF
.,TRBJ2-1,TRBD2,TRBV5-1,TGCGCCAGCAGCCCCGGAACTAGCGGGACTCCTGTGGCGTTCTTC,CASSPGTSGTPVAFF
.,TRBJ2-6,.,TRBV4-2,TGTGCCAGCAGCCAAGATCCCCTCGGGACTGGGGCCAACGTCCTGACTTTC,CASSQDPLGTGANVLTF
.,TRBJ2-1,TRBD2,TRBV7-9,TGTGCCAGCAGCCACCCGGCTGGGAGGGCCGGGGAGCAGTTCTTC,CASSHPAGRAGEQFF
.,TRBJ2-7,TRBD2,TRBV6-5,TGTGCCAGCAGTTACCGCGGGAGAACCGCCTACGAGCAGTACTTC,CASSYRGRTAYEQYF
once,TRBJ2-1,.,TRBV6-1,TGTGCCAGCAGAATACCCTCCTACAATGAGCAGTTCTTC,CASRIPSYNEQFF
once,TRBJ2-5,.,TRBV11-3,TGTGCCAGCAGCTTAGATAGGGAGACCCAGTACTTC,CASSLDRETQYF
.,TRBJ2-5,.,TRBV7-2,TGTGCCAGCAGCTTAGCTTGGGACTACCAAGAGACCCAGTACTTC,CASSLAWDYQETQYF
.,TRBJ2-2,.,TRBV7-9,TGTGCCAGCAGCTTTCTGGGGGGAGTCGCCGGGGAGCTGTTTTTT,CASSFLGGVAGELFF
.,TRBJ1-5,TRBD1,TRBV30,TGTGCCTGGAGTGTACAGGGGTATCAGCCCCAGCATTTT,CAWSVQGYQPQHF
.,TRBJ2-2,TRBD2,TRBV19,TGTGCCACAGGCCGGACTAGCGGGCCCACCGGGGAGCTGTTTTTT,CATGRTSGPTGELFF
.,TRBJ2-1,.,TRBV11-2,TGTGCCAGCAGCTTATTAGCGTACAATGAGCAGTTCTTC,CASSLLAYNEQFF
few,TRBJ2-7,.,TRBV7-9,TGTGCCAGCACCTCCGGGTACGAGCAGTACTTC,CASTSGYEQYF
.,TRBJ2-3,TRBD2,TRBV6-1,TGTGCCAGCAGGGAAAGCCTAGCGGTCAATACGCAGTATTTT,CASRESLAVNTQYF
.,TRBJ2-1,.,TRBV9,TGTGCCAGCAGCGTAGAAGGCGGATCCTACAATGAGCAGTTCTTC,CASSVEGGSYNEQFF
.,TRBJ1-1,.,TRBV28,TGTGCCAGCAGAGGACCCGGAGTCAGGGCTTTCTTT,CASRGPGVRAFF
.,TRBJ1-2,.,TRBV6-5,TGTGCCAGCAGTTACTTGGGAGGTGGCTACACCTTC,CASSYLGGGYTF
once,TRBJ2-7,.,TRBV7-8,TGTGCCAGCAGCTTAAATAACTACGAGCAGTACTTC,CASSLNNYEQYF
.,TRBJ2-7,.,TRBV21-1,TGTGCCAGCAGCAAATGTGGGACTACCTTACCCGAGCAGTACTTC,CASSKCGTTLPEQYF
.,TRBJ2-5,TRBD2,TRBV7-2,TGTGCCAGCAGCACCTCGGGAGGCCAAGAGACCCAGTACTTC,CASSTSGGQETQYF
.,TRBJ1-4,.,TRBV27,TGTGCCAGCAGTTTTCGTTGGGGTCAAGGGGCTAATGAAAAACTGTTTTTT,CASSFRWGQGANEKLFF
.,TRBJ1-4,TRBD1,TRBV5-6,TGTGCCAGCAGCCCAACAGGGGCGGGTAATGAAAAACTGTTTTTT,CASSPTGAGNEKLFF
.,TRBJ1-6,.,TRBV5-1,TGCGCCAGCAAAGATCGGGGGGCGTATTCACCCCTCCACTTT,CASKDRGAYSPLHF
.,TRBJ2-5,TRBD1,TRBV5-1,TGCGCCAGCAGCGCCCCGACAGGGCGTCGGCAAGAGACCCAGTACTTC,CASSAPTGRRQETQYF
.,TRBJ2-7,TRBD1,TRBV4-1,TGCGCCAGCAGTAGACAGGGCCCCTACGAGCAGTACTTC,CASSRQGPYEQYF
once,TRBJ2-2,.,TRBV25-1,TGTGCCAGCAGTAAGGACGGGAACACCGGGGAGCTGTTTTTT,CASSKDGNTGELFF
.,TRBJ2-3,TRBD2,TRBV4-1,TGCGCCAGCAAACTAGCGGGAGGGGGGGATACGCAGTATTTT,CASKLAGGGDTQYF
few,TRBJ2-2,.,TRBV7-3,TGTGCCAGCAGCTCAGGGTTGGGGACCGGGGAGCTGTTTTTT,CASSSGLGTGELFF
.,TRBJ2-7,.,TRBV5-4,TGTGCCAGCAGCTTATCAGGGATCGAGCAGTACTTC,CASSLSGIEQYF
.,TRBJ2-6,.,TRBV4-2,TGTGCCAGCAGCCAAGCTCTGGAAACTGGGGCCAACGTCCTGACTTTC,CASSQALETGANVLTF
once,TRBJ2-1,TRBD2,TRBV7-3,TGTGCCAGCAGCTGGCTGCCGGGACTAGCGGGAGGACACAATGAGCAGTTCTTC,CASSWLPGLAGGHNEQFF
.,TRBJ2-5,.,TRBV4-1,TGCGCCAGCAGCCAATATGGCGGACAAGAGACCCAGTACTTC,CASSQYGGQETQYF
.,TRBJ2-1,.,TRBV5-4,TGTGCCAGCAGCCTACCCCGACGGATGGATGAGCAGTTCTTC,CASSLPRRMDEQFF